The entry below describes one T cell receptor (beta chain). The entry originates in a study of T cells in localized non-small cell lung cancer. The CDR3 runs 11 residues. The germline V gene has CDR1 SGHTA and CDR2 FQGNSA. Produced via immunoSEQ multiplex PCR; TCRdb's table is partial and in-frame only. The sample includes tens of thousands of clones, about four fifths of them seen just once. The V call is TRBV7-2, the J call TRBJ2-5; D gene ambiguous. The J call is in doubt because the DNA end fits TRBJ2-7 better. Source: peripheral blood, taken before any cancer treatment. The receptor's source is a man aged 40-75 years with stage I lung adenocarcinoma. The CDR3 here is CASSSTYEQYF. The DNA of the CDR3 is TGTGCCAGCAGCTCGACGTACGAGCAGTACTTC.